These 14 T cell receptor beta chains originate from one sample sequenced in a study of T cell responses to AZD1222 COVID-19 vaccine (dated by TCRdb to the early 2020s). Libraries were built with the immunoSEQ multiplex PCR assay. The clones in this table, taken by TCRdb from immuneACCESS, are in-frame only. Not every clone is retained; where verified, under half of the shortfall comes from an unresolved V gene, and the cause of the rest is unknown. This sample lists 120,000 or so clones; around nine tenths were detected once. The ten largest clones take up 15% of the sample. The time point label of this sample denotes: about 28 days (+/-7) after the second vaccine dose. Specimen: peripheral blood, collected 28 days after the second AZD1222 dose. The receptors stem from an adult who received the AZD1222 COVID-19 vaccine.

V usage is TRBV14 and J usage is TRBJ2-2; 11 bases match TRBD2. After removal of 4 bases from V and 5 bases from J, the junction contained 9 bases not matched to a gene. The CDR3 sequence is 17 residues long. Germline loops: CDR1 SGHDN, CDR2 FVKESK. The DNA for the CDR3 is TGTGCCAGCAGCCGCTTAGCGGGGGGGCTCACTACCGGGGAGCTGTTTTTT. It is translated as CASSRLAGGLTTGELFF.

The chain couples TRBV3-1 (or the pseudogene TRBV3-2) to TRBJ2-2; no definite D call. Trimming removed 7 bases at V and 4 bases at J, with 10 bases between. Per germline, CDR1 LGHDT and CDR2 YNNKEL (reference sequence). The length of the CDR3 is 13 residues. This CDR3 is CASTRHGTGELFF. CDR3 DNA sequence: TGTGCCAGCACCCGACACGGCACCGGGGAGCTGTTTTTT.

The chain carries TRBV6-5 and TRBJ1-1; D not certain. The V gene lost 0 bases and the J gene lost 2 bases, with 10 bases spanning the gap. This CDR3 is built from 15 residues. In germline, CDR1 is MNHEY, CDR2 SVGAGI. The CDR3: CASSYSIEGNTEAFF. CDR3 nucleotide sequence: TGTGCCAGCAGTTACTCGATCGAAGGAAACACTGAAGCTTTCTTT.

V and J are TRBV18 and TRBJ2-3, with D maybe TRBD2 (5 bases). The germline V and J ends were trimmed by 3 bases and 1 base, with 17 bases remaining between them. CDR1 is KGHSH and CDR2 is LQKENI in the germline V gene. The CDR3 totals 17 residues. CDR3 DNA: TGTGCCAGCTCACCCCTCCTCGAGGGCAGAGGCACAGATACGCAGTATTTT. This gives the protein CASSPLLEGRGTDTQYF.

The chain couples TRBV19 to TRBJ1-1, with a tentative D call TRBD1 (5 bases). Germline assignment: CDR1 LNHDA and CDR2 SQIVND (reference sequence). Trimming pared 1 base from V and 1 base from J, leaving 16 bases between. The CDR3 runs 17 residues. CDR3 coding DNA: TGTGCCAGTAGTATAGGAGGAGGGGCTCGGGGGAACACTGAAGCTTTCTTT. Protein: CASSIGGGARGNTEAFF.

The rearrangement joins TRBV9 to TRBJ2-7, with 11 bases that match TRBD1. CDR1 is SGDLS, CDR2 YYNGEE, per germline. The CDR3 length is 14 residues. V lost 4 bases to trimming and J lost 4 bases; unmatched junction nucleotides: 4. The CDR3 region has the DNA TGTGCCAGCAGCATAGGACAGGGGGCTTACGAGCAGTACTTC. As protein: CASSIGQGAYEQYF.

This chain connects TRBV5-1 to TRBJ1-2; D unclear. Trimming cost V 0 bases and J 6 bases, with 9 bases left between them. The CDR3 length is 13 residues. Germline V gene sequence: CDR1 SGHRS, CDR2 YFSETQ. DNA for the CDR3: TGCGCCAGCAGCTTGGTAGGCAAGGATGGCTACACCTTC. Protein product: CASSLVGKDGYTF.

This clone was seen only once. The chain links TRBV19 to TRBJ1-5; TRBD1 matches at 8 bases. V shed 6 bases and J 6 bases; nucleotides not matched to a gene: 7. Germline V CDR1 and CDR2: LNHDA, SQIVND (reference sequence). The CDR3 is 14 residues long. The CDR3 region is CASRGDRSGQPQHF. In DNA form, the CDR3 reads TGTGCCAGTAGAGGGGACAGGTCAGGTCAGCCCCAGCATTTT.

V gene TRBV6-5 combines with J gene TRBJ2-1, with a tentative D call TRBD2 (6 bases). Germline V lookup: CDR1 MNHEY, CDR2 SVGAGI. The CDR3 is 15 amino acids. The V gene lost 5 bases and the J gene lost 4 bases, with 15 bases spanning the gap. The CDR3 region has the DNA TGTGCCAGCAGTCCGACTAGAGGAATATACAATGAGCAGTTCTTC. Its translation is CASSPTRGIYNEQFF.

The chain has TRBV6-7 and TRBJ2-7; 8 positions agree with TRBD1. TRBV6-7 counts as an open reading frame of uncertain function. The CDR3 is 14 amino acids. With 2 bases clipped from V and 2 bases from J, the junction kept 2 bases outside the gene matches. CDR3 protein: CASSYETGAYEQYF. The CDR3 coding sequence is TGTGCCAGCAGTTACGAGACAGGGGCCTACGAGCAGTACTTC.

J is TRBJ1-5 and V is TRBV18; the D gene is possibly TRBD1 (6 bases). Trimming removed 2 bases from V and 1 base from J, with 15 bases in between. The V gene's germline CDR1 is KGHSH and CDR2 LQKENI. The CDR3 has 17 residues. CDR3 region: CASSPSLQGFSNQPQHF. DNA for the CDR3: TGTGCCAGCTCACCATCTCTACAGGGCTTCAGCAATCAGCCCCAGCATTTT.

This chain connects TRBV6-5 to TRBJ2-7, with D possibly TRBD1 on 5 matching bases. Germline loops: CDR1 MNHEY, CDR2 SVGAGI. This CDR3 comprises 15 residues. Trimming stripped 2 bases from V and 5 bases from J, with 16 bases between. The chain's CDR3 is CASSYMTVPIHEQYF. In DNA, the CDR3 is TGTGCCAGCAGTTACATGACAGTCCCCATCCACGAGCAGTACTTC.

This chain uses TRBV21-1 with TRBJ2-7; the D call TRBD2 from the table was never checked on the DNA. TRBV21-1 is deemed a pseudogene. The CDR3 spans 20 residues. This CDR3 is CASSRRGRAGAHVPSYEQYF. The CDR3 nucleotides read TGTGCCAGCAGCCGTCGAGGGAGGGCGGGAGCGCACGTACCCTCCTACGAGCAGTACTTC.

The chain employs TRBV11-3 and TRBJ2-7; tentatively, D is TRBD1 or TRBD2 (6 bases each). Germline CDR1 is SGHNT and CDR2 is YENEEA. The CDR3 totals 15 residues. V lost 0 bases and J lost 2, with 11 bases in between. Here the CDR3 reads CASSLEAGQPYEQYF. The CDR3 DNA reads as TGTGCCAGCAGCTTAGAGGCGGGACAACCCTACGAGCAGTACTTC. Together with reference TRBV11-3 and TRBJ2-7, the CDR3 gives the full variable domain: EAGVVQSPRYKIIEKKQPVAFWCNPISGHNTLYWYLQNLGQGPELLIRYENEEAVDDSQLPKDRFSAERLKGVDSTLKIQPAELGDSAVYLCASSLEAGQPYEQYFGPGTRLTVT.